The 15 T cell receptor beta chains below come from one sample, sequenced in a study of blood T cell repertoires in COVID-19. The data were produced by immunoSEQ multiplex PCR, yet TCRdb's version contains in-frame clones alone and is incomplete. Of 300,000 to 400,000 clones in the sample, approximately 87% were seen once. Input material: peripheral blood. The source of these receptors is a woman between 45 and 60 years old with COVID-19, enrolled during active disease.

The chain has TRBV6-5 and TRBJ2-7; TRBD1 matches 11 bases. The CDR3 sequence is 14 residues long. CDR1 is MNHEY, CDR2 SVGAGI, per germline. V was clipped by 7 bases and J by 5 bases; unmatched bases: 7. Here the CDR3 reads CASTKGQGVHEQYF. The DNA of the CDR3 is TGTGCCAGCACCAAGGGACAGGGGGTCCACGAGCAGTACTTC.

This rearrangement joins TRBV5-6 to TRBJ1-2, with 7 bases aligning to TRBD1. Trimming took 0 bases from V and 7 from J; bases not matched to a gene: 9. The CDR3 has 15 residues. Germline CDR1 reads SGHDT; CDR2 reads YYEEEE. Here the CDR3 reads CASSLGQGVPFGYTF. For the CDR3, the DNA is TGTGCCAGCAGCTTGGGGCAGGGGGTCCCCTTTGGCTACACCTTC.

The rearrangement joins TRBV11-3 to TRBJ1-3; TRBD1 matches 9 bases. The CDR3 spans 16 residues. CDR1 is SGHNT and CDR2 is YENEEA in the germline V gene. V lost 3 bases and J lost 7; bases outside the gene matches: 10. CDR3 sequence (DNA): TGTGCCAGCAGCTTTTCCACAGGGGGCGCAGGTAACACCATATATTTT. Its translation: CASSFSTGGAGNTIYF.

This clone was seen ten or more times. V is TRBV11-2 and J is TRBJ2-7, with TRBD1 matching over 7 bases. The V segment lost 3 bases and the J segment 3 bases; nucleotides outside the gene matches: 8. Germline-derived CDR1 and CDR2 are SGHAT and FQNNGV. The CDR3 totals 15 residues. The CDR3 bases are TGTGCCAGCAGCTTTAGCAGGGGGTTAGACTACGAGCAGTACTTC. Its translation is CASSFSRGLDYEQYF. The full variable domain, in which reference TRBV11-2 and TRBJ2-7 provide the parts outside the CDR3, is EAGVAQSPRYKIIEKRQSVAFWCNPISGHATLYWYQQILGQGPKLLIQFQNNGVVDDSQLPKDRFSAERLKGVDSTLKIQPAKLEDSAVYLCASSFSRGLDYEQYFGPGTRLTVT.

The gene calls are TRBV18 and TRBJ1-1; TRBD1 agrees at 12 bases. CDR3 size: 16 residues. In germline, CDR1 is KGHSH, CDR2 LQKENI. V shed 4 bases, J shed 1 base, and the junction held 4 bases outside the gene matches. The CDR3 DNA follows: TGTGCCAGCTCACACGGGACAGGGGGCAAGAACACTGAAGCTTTCTTT. Amino acid sequence: CASSHGTGGKNTEAFF.

The CDR3 bases are TGCAGCGCTCAGACAGGGGGAAATGAAAAACTGTTTTTT. This gives the protein CSAQTGGNEKLFF. The chain combines TRBV29-1 with TRBJ1-4; 9 nucleotides match TRBD1. V trimming: 7 bases; J trimming: 5 bases; junction bases outside the gene matches: 5. The CDR3 extends over 13 amino acids. Germline values: CDR1 SQVTM, CDR2 ANQGSEA.

The CDR3 is CASSQDLRGLWEQYF. The CDR3 region has the DNA TGCGCCAGCAGCCAAGATCTTAGGGGGCTATGGGAGCAGTACTTC. The chain is built from TRBV4-1 and TRBJ2-7; 7 bases align to TRBD1. This CDR3 region has 15 residues. Per the germline V gene, CDR1 is MGHRA and CDR2 is YSYEKL. After removal of 0 bases from V and 7 bases from J, the junction contained 9 bases not matched to a gene.

This clone has only one observation. The chain couples TRBV19 to TRBJ1-2, with 9 bases aligning to TRBD1. Losses at the gene ends were 4 bases for V and 4 bases for J; bases not matched to a gene: 10. This CDR3 comprises 16 residues. CDR1 and CDR2 (germline): LNHDA, SQIVND (reference sequence). CDR3 residues: CASSTQNRGRVYGYTF. CDR3 coding DNA: TGTGCCAGTAGTACGCAAAACAGGGGGCGCGTCTATGGCTACACCTTC.

The chain has TRBV14 and TRBJ1-1; 8 nucleotides align to TRBD1. V dropped 5 bases and J dropped 1; count of bases not matched to a gene: 9. There are 16 residues in the CDR3. Germline assignment: CDR1 SGHDN and CDR2 FVKESK. The CDR3 reads CASSTRTGTANTEAFF. CDR3 sequence (DNA): TGTGCCAGCAGCACCCGGACAGGGACGGCGAACACTGAAGCTTTCTTT.

This sequence joins TRBV24-1 and TRBJ2-1, with TRBD1 matching over 9 bases. CDR1 is KGHDR and CDR2 is SFDVKD in the germline V gene. V lost 3 bases to trimming and J lost 5 bases; unmatched junction nucleotides: 7. The CDR3 consists of 16 residues. Written as DNA, the CDR3 is TGTGCCACCAGTGATCCCGGGACAGGGAACCACAATGAGCAGTTCTTC. Translation gives CATSDPGTGNHNEQFF.

V is TRBV6-2 or TRBV6-3 and J is TRBJ2-1; maybe TRBD1 (6 bases). CDR1 is MNHEY and CDR2 is SVGEGT in the germline V gene. This CDR3 region has 17 residues. Trimming took 2 bases from V and 9 from J, leaving 23 bases between them. The DNA for the CDR3 is TGTGCCAGCAGTTACGGACCGAGGCAGGGGCTTTTCGGTGAGCAGTTCTTC. This sequence encodes CASSYGPRQGLFGEQFF.

In regard to this clone: Other DNA sequences in the sample encode the same CDR3. The V gene is TRBV6-1, the J gene TRBJ2-1; D possibly corresponds to TRBD2 (6 bases). This CDR3 is built from 15 residues. The germline gives CDR1 MNHNS, CDR2 SASEGT. The V end lost 1 base, the J end lost 3 bases, and 10 bases lay between the germline ends. DNA of the CDR3: TGTGCCAGCAGTGAAGTGACTAGTGGCTACAATGAGCAGTTCTTC. This encodes CASSEVTSGYNEQFF.

The V and J genes are TRBV30 and TRBJ2-1; 9 bases match TRBD1. Germline V gene sequence: CDR1 GTSNPN, CDR2 SVGIG (reference sequence). Trimming cost V 2 bases and J 9 bases; bases outside gene matches: 20. This CDR3 has 18 residues. The CDR3 nucleotides are TGTGCCTGGAGTCCCCGCCCGGGACAGGGTGGTAGGGGTGTTGAGCAGTTCTTC. It yields the protein CAWSPRPGQGGRGVEQFF.

There are a few counts of this clone. The chain carries TRBV24-1 and TRBJ1-2, with TRBD1 matching over 9 bases. The V and J ends lost 0 bases and 3 bases, in that order; junction bases with no gene match: 4. CDR1 and CDR2 from the germline V gene are KGHDR and SFDVKD. The CDR3 contains 16 residues. The CDR3 sequence is CATSDLTTGGDYGYTF. In DNA form, the CDR3 reads TGTGCCACCAGTGATTTGACCACAGGGGGCGACTATGGCTACACCTTC.

This clone was recorded only once. The V gene is TRBV5-1, the J gene TRBJ2-7, with 7 positions matching TRBD1. Per germline, CDR1 SGHRS and CDR2 YFSETQ. V dropped 5 bases and J dropped 2; count of bases not matched to a gene: 10. The CDR3 runs to 15 residues. This chain's CDR3 is CASSPTPGGAYEQYF. The CDR3 region has the DNA TGCGCCAGCAGTCCCACACCAGGGGGTGCCTACGAGCAGTACTTC. Full variable domain (rest looked up from reference TRBV5-1 and TRBJ2-7): KAGVTQTPRYLIKTRGQQVTLSCSPISGHRSVSWYQQTPGQGLQFLFEYFSETQRNKGNFPGRFSGRQFSNSRSEMNVSTLELGDSALYLCASSPTPGGAYEQYFGPGTRLTVT.